The TCR beta chain under discussion was sequenced for a study of blood T cell repertoires in COVID-19. Looked up from germline, CDR1 is MNHEY and CDR2 is SVGAGI. The CDR3 spans 15 residues. Trimming stripped 6 bases from V and 1 base from J, with 14 bases between. In the authors' workflow: The assay estimated nucleated cells by amplifying reference gene primers. The data were produced by immunoSEQ multiplex PCR, yet TCRdb's version contains in-frame clones alone and is incomplete. V and J calls and clone size are as listed in that table; D and trimming were resolved from the DNA. The repertoire holds about 52,000 clones, with 85% as singletons.

The chain has TRBV6-5 and TRBJ2-3; weak D call: TRBD1 (6 bases). The specimen sequenced was peripheral blood. This TCR derives from a human donor in a cohort sampled during active COVID-19. The CDR3 loop is CASSTKGVRTDTQYF. CDR3 nucleotides: TGTGCCAGCAGCACCAAGGGGGTTCGCACAGATACGCAGTATTTT.